This T cell receptor beta chain was found in a study of shared clonotypes between healthy human individuals. The CDR3 length is 17 residues. Germline CDR1 and CDR2: LNHDA and SQIVND (reference sequence). V lost 7 bases and J lost 3; bases outside the gene matches: 16. On this clone itself: The antigen is not known.

Points from the study as a whole: Four donors shared about 4.5% of their naive CD4 clonotypes.

The table came from immunoSEQ multiplex PCR; TCRdb's copy has only in-frame clones and leaves some out. Among a few hundred thousand clones listed, less than 75% were seen once. Negatively enriched CD4+ T cells were divided by CD45RA into naive and memory. The rearrangement uses TRBV19 and TRBJ1-1; 8 bases map to TRBD1. This receptor was obtained from a man aged 25-45 years in good health. The specimen sequenced was memory CD4+ T cells sorted from blood. As for subset: CD45RA-negative fraction. CDR3 protein: CASTKGRGRNGDTEAFF. For the CDR3, the DNA is TGTGCCAGTACCAAGGGCAGGGGGCGGAACGGGGACACTGAAGCTTTCTTT.